Below, 5 T cell receptor beta chains from the same sample are listed, as sequenced in a study of response to subunit inactivated influenza vaccine. TCRdb processed the RT-PCR reads anew with MiXCR; each CDR3 protein has one entry. Here the sample spans about 800,000 distinct CDR3 sequences, over 20% being singletons. Specimen: PBMCs from blood, collected 4 to 6 days after vaccination. The receptors were gathered from a man aged 50 to 60 who received an inactivated influenza vaccine.

This clonotype turned up a few times. This sequence joins TRBV5-1 and TRBJ2-2; 9 nucleotides align to TRBD2. V trimming: 1 base; J trimming: 4 bases; junction bases outside the gene matches: 11. Per the germline V gene, CDR1 is SGHRS and CDR2 is YFSETQ. The CDR3 extends over 18 amino acids. The CDR3 sequence is CASSLTASSGAITGELFF. The CDR3 bases are TGCGCCAGCAGCTTGACCGCATCTAGCGGGGCGATCACCGGGGAGCTGTTTTTT.

This clonotype was counted a few times. The V and J genes are TRBV5-4 and TRBJ2-7, with D perhaps matching TRBD1 (5 bases). The CDR3 runs to 15 residues. Germline CDR1 SGHNT, CDR2 YYREEE (reference sequence). V was pared by 2 bases and J by 3 bases, with 15 bases between. CDR3 loop: CASSFKGQPIYEQYF. The CDR3 coding sequence is TGTGCCAGCAGCTTTAAGGGGCAGCCGATCTACGAGCAGTACTTC.

V usage is TRBV12-3 or TRBV12-4 and J usage is TRBJ2-5; D unresolved. The V gene lost 7 bases and the J gene lost 3 bases, with 12 bases spanning the gap. The CDR3 has 13 amino acids. In nucleotides, the CDR3 is TGTGCCAGCACTCGGGCGGTTGAAGAGACCCAGTACTTC. Translating it yields CASTRAVEETQYF.

This clonotype was found a few times. This chain joins TRBV6-5 and TRBJ2-7, with D tentatively TRBD2 (5 bases). Germline CDR1 is MNHEY and CDR2 is SVGAGI. The CDR3 has 11 amino acids. Deletions cut 2 bases from V and 6 bases from J, with 5 bases between. The DNA for the CDR3 is TGTGCCAGCAGTTACGGGAGCGAGCAGTACTTC. Translation: CASSYGSEQYF.

Only a few counts were recorded for this clonotype. The chain employs TRBV20-1 and TRBJ1-2; D is unresolved. Germline assignment: CDR1 DFQATT and CDR2 SNEGSKA (reference sequence). Trimming removed 0 bases at V and 5 bases at J, with 13 bases between. The CDR3 has 14 amino acids. This CDR3 reads CSAREGAERYGYTF. The CDR3 DNA is TGCAGTGCTAGAGAGGGCGCAGAGAGATATGGCTACACCTTC.